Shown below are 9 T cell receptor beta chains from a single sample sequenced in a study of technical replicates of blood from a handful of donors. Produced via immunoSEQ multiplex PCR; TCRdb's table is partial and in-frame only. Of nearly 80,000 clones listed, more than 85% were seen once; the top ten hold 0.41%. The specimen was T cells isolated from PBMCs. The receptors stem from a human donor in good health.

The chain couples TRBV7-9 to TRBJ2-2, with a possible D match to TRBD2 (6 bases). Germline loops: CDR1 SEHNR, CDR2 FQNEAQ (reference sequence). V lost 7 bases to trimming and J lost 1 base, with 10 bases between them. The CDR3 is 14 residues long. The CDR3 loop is CASTWDLNTGELFF. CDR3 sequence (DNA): TGTGCCAGCACCTGGGACTTGAACACCGGGGAGCTGTTTTTT.

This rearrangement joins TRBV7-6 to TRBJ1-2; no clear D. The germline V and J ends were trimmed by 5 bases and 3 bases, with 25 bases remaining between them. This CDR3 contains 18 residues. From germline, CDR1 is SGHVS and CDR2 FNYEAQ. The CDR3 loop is CASSLTTAVTPQDYGYTF. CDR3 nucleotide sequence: TGTGCCAGCAGCCTTACGACCGCCGTTACCCCCCAGGACTATGGCTACACCTTC.

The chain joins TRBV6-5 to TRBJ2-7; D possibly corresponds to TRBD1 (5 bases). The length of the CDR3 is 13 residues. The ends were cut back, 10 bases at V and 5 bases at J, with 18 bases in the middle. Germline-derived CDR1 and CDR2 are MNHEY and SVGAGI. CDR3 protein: CATTPQGRNEQYF. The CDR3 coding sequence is TGTGCCACCACACCCCAGGGTAGGAACGAGCAGTACTTC.

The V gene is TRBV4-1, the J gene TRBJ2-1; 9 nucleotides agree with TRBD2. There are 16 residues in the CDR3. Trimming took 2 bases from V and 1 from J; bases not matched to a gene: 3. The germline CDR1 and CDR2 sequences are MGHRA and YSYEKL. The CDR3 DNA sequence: TGCGCCAGCAGCCAATCCCTAGCGGGATCCTACAATGAGCAGTTCTTC. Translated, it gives CASSQSLAGSYNEQFF.

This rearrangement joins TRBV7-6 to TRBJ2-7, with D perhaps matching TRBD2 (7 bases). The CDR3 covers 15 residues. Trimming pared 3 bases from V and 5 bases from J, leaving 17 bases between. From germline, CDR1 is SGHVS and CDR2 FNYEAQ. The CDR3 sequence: CASSLFEGGGNEQYF. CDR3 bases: TGTGCCAGCAGCTTGTTTGAGGGGGGAGGGAACGAGCAGTACTTC.

The CDR3 here is CASHDLRGRYGYTF. The DNA for the CDR3 is TGTGCCAGCCACGACCTCAGGGGGAGATATGGCTACACCTTC. This chain uses TRBV11-2 with TRBJ1-2; 7 bases line up with TRBD1. CDR1 SGHAT and CDR2 FQNNGV come from the germline V gene. Trimming took 8 bases from V and 5 from J; bases not matched to a gene: 11. The CDR3 sequence is 14 residues long.

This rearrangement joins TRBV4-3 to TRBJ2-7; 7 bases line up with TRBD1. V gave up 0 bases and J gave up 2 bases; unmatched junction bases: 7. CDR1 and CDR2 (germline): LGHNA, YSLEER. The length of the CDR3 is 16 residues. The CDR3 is CASSQDLQGSPYEQYF. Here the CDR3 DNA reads TGCGCCAGCAGCCAAGACCTACAGGGGTCCCCCTACGAGCAGTACTTC.

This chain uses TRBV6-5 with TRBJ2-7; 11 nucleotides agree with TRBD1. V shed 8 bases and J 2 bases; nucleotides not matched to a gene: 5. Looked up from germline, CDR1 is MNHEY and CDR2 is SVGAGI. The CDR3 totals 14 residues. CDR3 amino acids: CASASGQGAYEQYF. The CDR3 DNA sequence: TGTGCCAGCGCTTCGGGACAGGGGGCCTACGAGCAGTACTTC.

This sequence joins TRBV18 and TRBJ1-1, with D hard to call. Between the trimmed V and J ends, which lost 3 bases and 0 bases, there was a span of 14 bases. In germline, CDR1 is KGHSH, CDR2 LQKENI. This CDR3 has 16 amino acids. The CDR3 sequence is CASSPSSPDLNTEAFF. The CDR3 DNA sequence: TGTGCCAGCTCACCGAGTTCCCCCGATTTGAACACTGAAGCTTTCTTT.